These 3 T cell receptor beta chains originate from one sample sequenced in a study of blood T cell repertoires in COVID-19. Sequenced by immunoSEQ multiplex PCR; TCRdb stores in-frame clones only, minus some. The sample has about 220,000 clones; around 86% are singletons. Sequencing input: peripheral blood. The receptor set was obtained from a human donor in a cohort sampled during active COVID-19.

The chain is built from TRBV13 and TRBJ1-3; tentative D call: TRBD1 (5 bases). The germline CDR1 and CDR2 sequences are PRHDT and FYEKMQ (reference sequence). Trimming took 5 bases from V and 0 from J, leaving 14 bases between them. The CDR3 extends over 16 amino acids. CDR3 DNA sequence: TGTGCCAGCAGCCCAACAGACAGTAGCTCTGGAAACACCATATATTTT. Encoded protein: CASSPTDSSSGNTIYF.

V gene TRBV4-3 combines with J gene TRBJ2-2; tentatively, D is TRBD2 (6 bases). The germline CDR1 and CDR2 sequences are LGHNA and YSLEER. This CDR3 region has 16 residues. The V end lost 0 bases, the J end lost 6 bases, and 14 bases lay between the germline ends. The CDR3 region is CASSQDPGVVAGELFF. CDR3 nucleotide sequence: TGCGCCAGCAGCCAAGATCCGGGAGTGGTCGCCGGGGAGCTGTTTTTT.

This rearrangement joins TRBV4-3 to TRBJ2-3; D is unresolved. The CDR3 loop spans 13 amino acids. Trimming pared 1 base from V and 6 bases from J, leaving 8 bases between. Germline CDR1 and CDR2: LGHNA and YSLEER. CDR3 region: CASSQAREDTQYF. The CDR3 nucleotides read TGCGCCAGCAGCCAAGCCCGTGAGGATACGCAGTATTTT.